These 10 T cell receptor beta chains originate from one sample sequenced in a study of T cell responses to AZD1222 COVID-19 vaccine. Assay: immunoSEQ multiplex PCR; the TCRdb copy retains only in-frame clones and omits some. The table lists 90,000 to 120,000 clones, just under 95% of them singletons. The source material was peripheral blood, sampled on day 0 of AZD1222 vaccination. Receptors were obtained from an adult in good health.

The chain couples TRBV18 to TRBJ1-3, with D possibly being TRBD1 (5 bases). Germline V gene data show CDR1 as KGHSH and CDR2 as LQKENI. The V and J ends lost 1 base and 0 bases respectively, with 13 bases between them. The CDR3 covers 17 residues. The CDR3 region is CASSPQGPDNSGNTIYF. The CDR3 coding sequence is TGTGCCAGCTCACCACAAGGGCCGGACAACTCTGGAAACACCATATATTTT.

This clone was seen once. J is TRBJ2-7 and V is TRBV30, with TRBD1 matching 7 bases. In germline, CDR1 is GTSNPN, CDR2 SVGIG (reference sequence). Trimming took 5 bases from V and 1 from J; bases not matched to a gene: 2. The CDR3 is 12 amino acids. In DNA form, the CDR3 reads TGTGCCTGGTCGGGACAGTCCTACGAGCAGTACTTC. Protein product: CAWSGQSYEQYF.

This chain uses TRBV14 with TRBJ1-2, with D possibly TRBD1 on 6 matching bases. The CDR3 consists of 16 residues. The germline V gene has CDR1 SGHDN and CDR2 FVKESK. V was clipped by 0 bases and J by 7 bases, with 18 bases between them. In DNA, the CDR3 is TGTGCCAGCAGCCAAGATAGAGCGTGGGGGGCGCTTGGCTACACCTTC. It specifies CASSQDRAWGALGYTF. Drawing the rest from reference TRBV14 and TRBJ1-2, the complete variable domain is EAGVTQFPSHSVIEKGQTVTLRCDPISGHDNLYWYRRVMGKEIKFLLHFVKESKQDESGMPNNRFLAERTGGTYSTLKVQPAELEDSGVYFCASSQDRAWGALGYTFGSGTRLTVV.

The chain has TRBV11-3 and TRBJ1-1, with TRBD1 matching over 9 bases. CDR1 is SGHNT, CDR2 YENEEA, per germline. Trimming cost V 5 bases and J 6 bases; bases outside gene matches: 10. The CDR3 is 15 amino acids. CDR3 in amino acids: CASSVTGTGLSEAFF. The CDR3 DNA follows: TGTGCCAGCAGCGTCACCGGGACAGGGTTGTCTGAAGCTTTCTTT.

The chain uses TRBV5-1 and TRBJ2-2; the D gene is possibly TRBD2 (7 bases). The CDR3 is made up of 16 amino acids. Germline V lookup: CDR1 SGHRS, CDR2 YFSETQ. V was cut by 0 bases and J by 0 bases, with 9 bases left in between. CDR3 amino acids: CASSLAGGPNTGELFF. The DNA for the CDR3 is TGCGCCAGCAGCTTGGCCGGGGGGCCGAACACCGGGGAGCTGTTTTTT.

The CDR3 sequence is CASSPGQGSNSPLHF. CDR3 DNA sequence: TGTGCCAGCAGCCCCGGACAGGGCTCCAATTCACCCCTCCACTTT. V and J are TRBV5-6 and TRBJ1-6; 8 bases map to TRBD1. The CDR3 is 15 amino acids. V was clipped by 4 bases and J by 7 bases; unmatched bases: 7. Looked up from germline, CDR1 is SGHDT and CDR2 is YYEEEE.

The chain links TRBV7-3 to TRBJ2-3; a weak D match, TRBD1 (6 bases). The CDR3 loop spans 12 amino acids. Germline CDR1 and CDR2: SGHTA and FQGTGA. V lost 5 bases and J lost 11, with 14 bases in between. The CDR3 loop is CASSLGTNRQYF. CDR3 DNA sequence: TGTGCCAGCAGCCTCGGGACAAACCGGCAGTATTTT.

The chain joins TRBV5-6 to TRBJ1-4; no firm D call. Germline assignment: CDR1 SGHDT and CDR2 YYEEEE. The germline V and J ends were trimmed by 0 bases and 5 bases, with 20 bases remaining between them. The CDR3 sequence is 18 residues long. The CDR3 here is CASSLAESNVFRNEKLFF. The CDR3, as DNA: TGTGCCAGCAGCTTGGCCGAGTCGAACGTTTTTAGAAATGAAAAACTGTTTTTT.

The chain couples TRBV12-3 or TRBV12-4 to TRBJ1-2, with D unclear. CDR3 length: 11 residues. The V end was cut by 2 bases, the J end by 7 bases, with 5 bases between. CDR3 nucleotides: TGTGCCAGCAGTTTATCGGGTGGCTACACCTTC. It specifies CASSLSGGYTF.

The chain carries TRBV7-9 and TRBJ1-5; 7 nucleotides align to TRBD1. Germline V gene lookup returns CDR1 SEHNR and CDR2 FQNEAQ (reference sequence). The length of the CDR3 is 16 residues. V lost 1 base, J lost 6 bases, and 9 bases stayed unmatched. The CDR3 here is CASSLVGGTVTQPQHF. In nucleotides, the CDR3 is TGTGCCAGCAGCTTAGTGGGGGGGACAGTCACTCAGCCCCAGCATTTT. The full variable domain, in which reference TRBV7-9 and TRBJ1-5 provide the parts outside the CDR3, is DTGVSQNPRHKITKRGQNVTFRCDPISEHNRLYWYRQTLGQGPEFLTYFQNEAQLEKSRLLSDRFSAERPKGSFSTLEIQRTEQGDSAMYLCASSLVGGTVTQPQHFGDGTRLSIL.